This T cell receptor beta chain was sequenced in a study of blood T cell repertoires in COVID-19. The V segment lost 6 bases and the J segment 3 bases; nucleotides outside the gene matches: 10. This CDR3 contains 16 residues. CDR1 and CDR2 (germline): ENHRY, SYGVKD. Profiled with immunoSEQ multiplex PCR; TCRdb holds only in-frame clones, not every one. The sample carries roughly 16,000 clones, approximately 78% recorded once. This clone has only one observation. The sequenced sample was peripheral blood. The chain employs TRBV10-3 and TRBJ2-5; 10 nucleotides line up with TRBD1. This receptor was taken from a man in his sixties with acute or convalescent COVID-19. The CDR3 coding sequence is TGTGCCATCAGACCCTCTCCCGGGACAGGGGAAGAGACCCAGTACTTC. Amino acids: CAIRPSPGTGEETQYF.